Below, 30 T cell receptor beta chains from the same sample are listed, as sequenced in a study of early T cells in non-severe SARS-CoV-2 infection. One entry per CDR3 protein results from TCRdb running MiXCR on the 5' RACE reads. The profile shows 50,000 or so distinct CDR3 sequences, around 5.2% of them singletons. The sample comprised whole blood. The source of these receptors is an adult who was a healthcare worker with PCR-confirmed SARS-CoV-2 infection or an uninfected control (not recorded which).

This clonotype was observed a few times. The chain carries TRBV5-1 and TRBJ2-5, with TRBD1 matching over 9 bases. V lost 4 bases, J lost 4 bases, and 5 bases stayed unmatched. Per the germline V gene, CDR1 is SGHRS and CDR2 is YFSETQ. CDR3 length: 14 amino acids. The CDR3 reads CASSPGQGRETQYF. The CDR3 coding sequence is TGCGCCAGCAGCCCTGGACAGGGGAGAGAGACCCAGTACTTC. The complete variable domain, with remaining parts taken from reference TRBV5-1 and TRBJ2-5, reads KAGVTQTPRYLIKTRGQQVTLSCSPISGHRSVSWYQQTPGQGLQFLFEYFSETQRNKGNFPGRFSGRQFSNSRSEMNVSTLELGDSALYLCASSPGQGRETQYFGPGTRLLVL.

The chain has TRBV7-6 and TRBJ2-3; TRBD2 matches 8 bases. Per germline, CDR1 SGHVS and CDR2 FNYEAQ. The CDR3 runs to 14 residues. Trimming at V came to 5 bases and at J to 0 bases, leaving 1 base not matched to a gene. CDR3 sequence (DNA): TGTGCCAGCAGCCGGGGGGGGAGCACAGATACGCAGTATTTT. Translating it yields CASSRGGSTDTQYF.

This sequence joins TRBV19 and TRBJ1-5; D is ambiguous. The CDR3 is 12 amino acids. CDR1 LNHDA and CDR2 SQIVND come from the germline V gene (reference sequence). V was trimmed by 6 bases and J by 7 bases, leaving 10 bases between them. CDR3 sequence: CASSLEFQPQHF. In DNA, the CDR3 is TGTGCCAGTAGCCTCGAATTCCAGCCCCAGCATTTT.

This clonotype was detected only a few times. The CDR3 is CAISDPGTYNEQFF. The CDR3 DNA reads as TGTGCCATCAGTGACCCAGGGACTTACAATGAGCAGTTCTTC. The rearrangement uses TRBV10-3 and TRBJ2-1, with a tentative D call TRBD2 (6 bases). Germline assignment: CDR1 ENHRY and CDR2 SYGVKD. The CDR3 runs 14 residues. V was trimmed by 3 bases and J by 4 bases, leaving 10 bases between them.

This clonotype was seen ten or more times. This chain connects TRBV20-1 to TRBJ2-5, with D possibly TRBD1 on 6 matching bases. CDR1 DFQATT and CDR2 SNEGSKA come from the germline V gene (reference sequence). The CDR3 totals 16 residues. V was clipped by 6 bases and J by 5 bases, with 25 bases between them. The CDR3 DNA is TGCAGTGCCCCCAGTAAAGGGGGAGCATCTCCGGAGACCCAGTACTTC. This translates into CSAPSKGGASPETQYF.

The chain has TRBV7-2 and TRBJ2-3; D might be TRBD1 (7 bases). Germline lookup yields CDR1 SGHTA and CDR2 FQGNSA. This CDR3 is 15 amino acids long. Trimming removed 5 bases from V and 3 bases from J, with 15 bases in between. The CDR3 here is CASSPEQGRTDTQYF. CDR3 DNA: TGTGCCAGCAGCCCCGAACAGGGGAGGACAGATACGCAGTATTTT.

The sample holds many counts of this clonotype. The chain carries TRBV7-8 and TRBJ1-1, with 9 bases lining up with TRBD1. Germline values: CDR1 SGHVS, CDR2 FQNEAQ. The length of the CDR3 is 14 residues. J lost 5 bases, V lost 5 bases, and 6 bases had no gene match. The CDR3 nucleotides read TGTGCCAGCAGCCTAGGACAGGGGAAGACTGAAGCTTTCTTT. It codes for CASSLGQGKTEAFF.

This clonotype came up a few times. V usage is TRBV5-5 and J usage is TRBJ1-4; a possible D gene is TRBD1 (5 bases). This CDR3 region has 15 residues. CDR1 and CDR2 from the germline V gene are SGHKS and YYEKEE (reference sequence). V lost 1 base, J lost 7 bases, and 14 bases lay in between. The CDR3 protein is CASSLSYLGGEKLFF. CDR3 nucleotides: TGTGCCAGCAGCTTGTCCTATTTGGGGGGTGAAAAACTGTTTTTT.

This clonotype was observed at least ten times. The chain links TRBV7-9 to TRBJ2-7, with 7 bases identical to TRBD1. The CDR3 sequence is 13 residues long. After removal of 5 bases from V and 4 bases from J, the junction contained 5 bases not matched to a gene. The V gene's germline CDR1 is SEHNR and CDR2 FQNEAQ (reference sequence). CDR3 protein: CASSPRGQYEQYF. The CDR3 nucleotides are TGTGCCAGCAGCCCCCGGGGACAGTACGAGCAGTACTTC. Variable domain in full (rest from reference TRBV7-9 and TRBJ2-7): DTGVSQNPRHKITKRGQNVTFRCDPISEHNRLYWYRQTLGQGPEFLTYFQNEAQLEKSRLLSDRFSAERPKGSFSTLEIQRTEQGDSAMYLCASSPRGQYEQYFGPGTRLTVT.

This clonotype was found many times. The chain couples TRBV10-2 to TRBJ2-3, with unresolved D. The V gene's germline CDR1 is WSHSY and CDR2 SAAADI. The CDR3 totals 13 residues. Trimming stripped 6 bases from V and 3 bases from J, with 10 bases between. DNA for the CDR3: TGCGCCAGCAGCGGGTTGGGGACAGATACGCAGTATTTT. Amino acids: CASSGLGTDTQYF.

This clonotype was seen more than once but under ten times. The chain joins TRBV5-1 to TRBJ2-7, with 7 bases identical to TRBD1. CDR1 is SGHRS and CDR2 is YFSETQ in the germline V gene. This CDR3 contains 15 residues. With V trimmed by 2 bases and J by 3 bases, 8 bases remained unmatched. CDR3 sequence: CASSFSLQGDYEQYF. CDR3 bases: TGCGCCAGCAGCTTCTCCCTCCAGGGGGACTACGAGCAGTACTTC. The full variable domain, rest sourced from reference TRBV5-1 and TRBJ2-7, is KAGVTQTPRYLIKTRGQQVTLSCSPISGHRSVSWYQQTPGQGLQFLFEYFSETQRNKGNFPGRFSGRQFSNSRSEMNVSTLELGDSALYLCASSFSLQGDYEQYFGPGTRLTVT.

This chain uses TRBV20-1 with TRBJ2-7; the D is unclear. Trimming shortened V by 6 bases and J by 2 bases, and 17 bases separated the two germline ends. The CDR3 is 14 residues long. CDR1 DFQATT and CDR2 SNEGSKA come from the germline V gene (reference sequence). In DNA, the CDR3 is TGCAGTGCGCGCCCGGGCCGAGTCCCCTACGAGCAGTACTTC. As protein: CSARPGRVPYEQYF.

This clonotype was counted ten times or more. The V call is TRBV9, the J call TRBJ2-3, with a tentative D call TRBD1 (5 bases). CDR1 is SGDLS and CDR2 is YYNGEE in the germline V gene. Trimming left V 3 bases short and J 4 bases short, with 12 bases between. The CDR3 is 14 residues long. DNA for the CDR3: TGTGCCAGCAGCGCACAGGTTCTGGCAGATACGCAGTATTTT. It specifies CASSAQVLADTQYF.

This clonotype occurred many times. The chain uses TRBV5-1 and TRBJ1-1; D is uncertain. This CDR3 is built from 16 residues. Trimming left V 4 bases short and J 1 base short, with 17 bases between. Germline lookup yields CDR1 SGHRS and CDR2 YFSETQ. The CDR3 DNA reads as TGCGCCAGCAGCATTATCTTGACCGGCCAGAACACTGAAGCTTTCTTT. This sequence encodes CASSIILTGQNTEAFF.

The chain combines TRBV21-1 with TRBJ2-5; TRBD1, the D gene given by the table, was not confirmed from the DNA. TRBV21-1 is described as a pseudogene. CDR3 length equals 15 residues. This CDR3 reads CASSKDSTGQETQYF. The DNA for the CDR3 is TGTGCCAGCAGCAAAGACTCGACAGGGCAAGAGACCCAGTACTTC.

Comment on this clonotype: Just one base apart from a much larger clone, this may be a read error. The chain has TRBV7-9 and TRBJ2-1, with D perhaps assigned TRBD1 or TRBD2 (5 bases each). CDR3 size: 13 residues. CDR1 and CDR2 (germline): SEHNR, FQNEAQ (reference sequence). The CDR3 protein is CVSSPVGDNEQFF. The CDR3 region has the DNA TGTGTCAGCAGCCCGGTGGGGGACAATGAGCAGTTCTTC.

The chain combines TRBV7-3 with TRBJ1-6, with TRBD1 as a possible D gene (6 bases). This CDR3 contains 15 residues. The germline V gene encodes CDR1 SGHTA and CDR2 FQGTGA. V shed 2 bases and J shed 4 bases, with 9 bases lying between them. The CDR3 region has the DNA TGTGCCAGCAGCTTATCGGGACAATATAATTCACCCCTCCACTTT. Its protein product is CASSLSGQYNSPLHF.

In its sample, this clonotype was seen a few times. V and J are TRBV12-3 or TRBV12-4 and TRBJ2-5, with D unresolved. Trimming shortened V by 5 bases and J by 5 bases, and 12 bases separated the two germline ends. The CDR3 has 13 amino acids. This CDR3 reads CASSPQIRETQYF. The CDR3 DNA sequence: TGTGCCAGCAGTCCTCAGATTCGCGAGACCCAGTACTTC.

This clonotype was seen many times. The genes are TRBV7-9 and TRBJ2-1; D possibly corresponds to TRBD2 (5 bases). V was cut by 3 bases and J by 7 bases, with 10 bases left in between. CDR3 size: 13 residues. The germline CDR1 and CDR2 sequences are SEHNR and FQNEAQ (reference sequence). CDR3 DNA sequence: TGTGCCAGCAGCTTGGCTAGCTGGAATGAGCAGTTCTTC. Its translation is CASSLASWNEQFF.

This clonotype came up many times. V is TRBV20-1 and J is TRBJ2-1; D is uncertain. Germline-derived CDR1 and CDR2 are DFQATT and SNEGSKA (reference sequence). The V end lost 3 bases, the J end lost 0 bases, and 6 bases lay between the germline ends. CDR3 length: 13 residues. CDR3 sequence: CSARYSSYNEQFF. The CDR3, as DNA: TGCAGTGCTAGGTACAGCTCCTACAATGAGCAGTTCTTC.

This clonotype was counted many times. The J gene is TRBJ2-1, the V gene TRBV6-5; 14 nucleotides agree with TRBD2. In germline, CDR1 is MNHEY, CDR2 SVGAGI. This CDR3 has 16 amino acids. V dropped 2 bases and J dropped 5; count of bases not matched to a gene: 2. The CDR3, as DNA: TGTGCCAGCAGTTACGGGACTAGCGGGGGCAACAATGAGCAGTTCTTC. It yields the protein CASSYGTSGGNNEQFF.

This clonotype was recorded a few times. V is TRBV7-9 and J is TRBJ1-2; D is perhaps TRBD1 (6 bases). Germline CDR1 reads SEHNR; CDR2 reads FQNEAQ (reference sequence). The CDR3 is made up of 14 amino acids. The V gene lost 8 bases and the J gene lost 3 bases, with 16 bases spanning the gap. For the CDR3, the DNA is TGTGCCAGCGCCTCCCAGGGGCTATACTATGGCTACACCTTC. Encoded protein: CASASQGLYYGYTF.

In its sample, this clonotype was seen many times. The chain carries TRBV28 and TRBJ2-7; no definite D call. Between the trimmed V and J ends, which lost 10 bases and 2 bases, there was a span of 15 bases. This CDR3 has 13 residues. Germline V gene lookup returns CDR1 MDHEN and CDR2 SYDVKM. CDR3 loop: CATKMLRPYEQYF. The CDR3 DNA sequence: TGTGCCACCAAGATGCTCCGACCCTACGAGCAGTACTTC. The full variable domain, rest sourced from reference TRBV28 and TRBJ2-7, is DVKVTQSSRYLVKRTGEKVFLECVQDMDHENMFWYRQDPGLGLRLIYFSYDVKMKEKGDIPEGYSVSREKKERFSLILESASTNQTSMYLCATKMLRPYEQYFGPGTRLTVT.

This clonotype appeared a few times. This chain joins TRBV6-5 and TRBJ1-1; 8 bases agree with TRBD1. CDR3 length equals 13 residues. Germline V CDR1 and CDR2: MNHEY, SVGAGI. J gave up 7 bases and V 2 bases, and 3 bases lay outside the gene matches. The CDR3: CASSYGQGIEAFF. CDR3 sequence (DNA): TGTGCCAGCAGTTACGGACAGGGAATTGAAGCTTTCTTT.

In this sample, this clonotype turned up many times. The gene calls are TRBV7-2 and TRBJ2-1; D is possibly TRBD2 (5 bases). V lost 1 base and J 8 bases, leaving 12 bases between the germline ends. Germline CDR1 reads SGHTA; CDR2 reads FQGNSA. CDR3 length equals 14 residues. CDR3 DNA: TGTGCCAGCAGCTTAGGAGGGAAAATCTATGAGCAGTTCTTC. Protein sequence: CASSLGGKIYEQFF.

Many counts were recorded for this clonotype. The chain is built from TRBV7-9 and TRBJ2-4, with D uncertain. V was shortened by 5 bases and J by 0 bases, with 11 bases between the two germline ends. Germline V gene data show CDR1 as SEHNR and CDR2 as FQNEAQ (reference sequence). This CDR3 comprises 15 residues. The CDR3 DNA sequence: TGTGCCAGCAGCCCTACAGTCTTAGCCAAAAACATTCAGTACTTC. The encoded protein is CASSPTVLAKNIQYF.

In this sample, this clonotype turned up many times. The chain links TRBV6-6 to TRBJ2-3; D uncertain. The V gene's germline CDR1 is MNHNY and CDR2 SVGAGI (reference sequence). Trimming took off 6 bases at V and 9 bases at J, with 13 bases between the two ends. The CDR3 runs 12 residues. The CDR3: CASSPTEITQYF. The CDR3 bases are TGTGCCAGCAGCCCCACGGAGATAACGCAGTATTTT.

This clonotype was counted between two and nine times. The DNA for the CDR3 is TGTGCCAGCAGCCCCCGGGGAACTTCCTACGAGCAGTACTTC. Its protein product is CASSPRGTSYEQYF. The rearrangement joins TRBV9 to TRBJ2-7; possible D gene TRBD2, 5 bases. This CDR3 spans 14 amino acids. The V gene lost 4 bases and the J gene lost 1 base, with 12 bases spanning the gap. Germline assignment: CDR1 SGDLS and CDR2 YYNGEE.

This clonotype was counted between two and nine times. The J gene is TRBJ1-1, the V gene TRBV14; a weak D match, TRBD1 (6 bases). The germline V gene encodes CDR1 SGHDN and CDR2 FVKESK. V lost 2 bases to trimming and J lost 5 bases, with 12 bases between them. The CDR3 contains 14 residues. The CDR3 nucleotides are TGTGCCAGCAGCCAATCCAGGGGAGGTACTGAAGCTTTCTTT. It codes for CASSQSRGGTEAFF.

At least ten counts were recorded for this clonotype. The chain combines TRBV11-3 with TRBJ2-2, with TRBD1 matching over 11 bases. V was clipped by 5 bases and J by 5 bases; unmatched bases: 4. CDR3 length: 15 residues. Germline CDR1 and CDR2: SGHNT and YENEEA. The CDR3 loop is CASSPGQGGTGELFF. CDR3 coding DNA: TGTGCCAGCAGCCCGGGACAGGGGGGTACCGGGGAGCTGTTTTTT. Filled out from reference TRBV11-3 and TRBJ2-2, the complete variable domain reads EAGVVQSPRYKIIEKKQPVAFWCNPISGHNTLYWYLQNLGQGPELLIRYENEEAVDDSQLPKDRFSAERLKGVDSTLKIQPAELGDSAVYLCASSPGQGGTGELFFGEGSRLTVL.